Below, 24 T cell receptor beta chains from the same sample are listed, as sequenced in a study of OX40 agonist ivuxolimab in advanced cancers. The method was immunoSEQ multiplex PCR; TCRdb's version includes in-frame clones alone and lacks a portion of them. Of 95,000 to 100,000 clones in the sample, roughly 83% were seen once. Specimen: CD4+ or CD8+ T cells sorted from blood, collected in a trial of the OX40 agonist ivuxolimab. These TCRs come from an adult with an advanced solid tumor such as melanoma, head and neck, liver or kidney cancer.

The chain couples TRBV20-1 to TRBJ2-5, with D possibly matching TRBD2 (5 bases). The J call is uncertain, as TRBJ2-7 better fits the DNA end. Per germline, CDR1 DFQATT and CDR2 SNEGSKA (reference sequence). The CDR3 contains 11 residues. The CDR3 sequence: CSASEGYEQYF. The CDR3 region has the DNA TGCAGTGCTAGTGAGGGTTACGAGCAGTACTTC.

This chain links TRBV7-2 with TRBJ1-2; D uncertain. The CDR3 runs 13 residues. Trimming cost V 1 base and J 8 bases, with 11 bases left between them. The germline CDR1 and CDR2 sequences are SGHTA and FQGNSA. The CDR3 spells CASSLVSGLGYTF. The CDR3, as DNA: TGTGCCAGCAGCTTAGTGTCGGGTCTCGGCTACACCTTC.

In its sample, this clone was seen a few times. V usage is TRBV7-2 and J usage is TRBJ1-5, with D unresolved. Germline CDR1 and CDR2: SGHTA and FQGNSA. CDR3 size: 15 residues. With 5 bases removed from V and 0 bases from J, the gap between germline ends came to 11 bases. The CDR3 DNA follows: TGTGCCAGCAGCCAAGACAACTTTAGCAATCAGCCCCAGCATTTT. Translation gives CASSQDNFSNQPQHF.

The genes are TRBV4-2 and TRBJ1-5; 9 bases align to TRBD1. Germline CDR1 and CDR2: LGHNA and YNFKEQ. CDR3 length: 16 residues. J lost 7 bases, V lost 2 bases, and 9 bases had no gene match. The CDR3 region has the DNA TGTGCCAGCAGCCAACGATTCCGGGACAGGGTCCAGCCCCAGCATTTT. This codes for CASSQRFRDRVQPQHF.

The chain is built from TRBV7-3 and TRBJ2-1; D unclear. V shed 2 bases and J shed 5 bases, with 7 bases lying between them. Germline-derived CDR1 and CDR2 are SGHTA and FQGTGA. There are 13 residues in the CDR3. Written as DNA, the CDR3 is TGTGCCAGCAGCTTAGGGCCGAACAATGAGCAGTTCTTC. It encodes CASSLGPNNEQFF.

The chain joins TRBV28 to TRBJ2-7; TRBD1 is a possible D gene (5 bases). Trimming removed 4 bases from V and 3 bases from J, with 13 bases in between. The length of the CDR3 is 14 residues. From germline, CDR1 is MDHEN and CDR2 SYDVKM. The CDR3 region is CASSYDRKIYEQYF. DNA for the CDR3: TGTGCCAGCAGTTATGACAGAAAAATCTACGAGCAGTACTTC.

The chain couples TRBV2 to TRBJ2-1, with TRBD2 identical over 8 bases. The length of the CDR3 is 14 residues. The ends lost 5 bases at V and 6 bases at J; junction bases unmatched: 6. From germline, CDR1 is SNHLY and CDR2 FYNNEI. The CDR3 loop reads CASSRYGTSNEQFF. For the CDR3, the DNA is TGTGCCAGCAGTAGGTACGGGACTAGCAATGAGCAGTTCTTC.

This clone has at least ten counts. CDR3 bases: TGTGCCAGCAGCTTAGCACATGGGAAAGGAGACTATAGCAATCAGCCCCAGCATTTT. This sequence encodes CASSLAHGKGDYSNQPQHF. The genes are TRBV7-2 and TRBJ1-5; D not resolved. Trimming shortened V by 0 bases and J by 0 bases, and 18 bases separated the two germline ends. Germline-derived CDR1 and CDR2 are SGHTA and FQGNSA. The CDR3 contains 19 residues. Variable domain in full (rest from reference TRBV7-2 and TRBJ1-5): GAGVSQSPSNKVTEKGKDVELRCDPISGHTALYWYRQSLGQGLEFLIYFQGNSAPDKSGLPSDRFSAERTGGSVSTLTIQRTQQEDSAVYLCASSLAHGKGDYSNQPQHFGDGTRLSIL.

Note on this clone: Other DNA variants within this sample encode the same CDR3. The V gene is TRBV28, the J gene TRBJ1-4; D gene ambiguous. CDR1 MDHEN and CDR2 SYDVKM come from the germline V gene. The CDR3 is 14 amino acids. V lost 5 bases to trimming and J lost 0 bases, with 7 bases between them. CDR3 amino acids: CASSLPATNEKLFF. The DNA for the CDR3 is TGTGCCAGCAGTCTCCCCGCAACTAATGAAAAACTGTTTTTT.

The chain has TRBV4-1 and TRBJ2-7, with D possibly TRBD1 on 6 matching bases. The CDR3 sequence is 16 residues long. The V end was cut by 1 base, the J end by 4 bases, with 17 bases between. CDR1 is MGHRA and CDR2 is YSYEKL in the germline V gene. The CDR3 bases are TGCGCCAGCAGCCAAGTCTTCGGCAGGGGAGCTTACGAGCAGTACTTC. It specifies CASSQVFGRGAYEQYF.

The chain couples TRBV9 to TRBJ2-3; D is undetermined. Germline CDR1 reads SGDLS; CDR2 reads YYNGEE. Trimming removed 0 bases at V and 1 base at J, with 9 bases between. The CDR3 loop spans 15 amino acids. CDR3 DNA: TGTGCCAGCAGCGTAGAGTTAGGCGGCACAGATACGCAGTATTTT. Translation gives CASSVELGGTDTQYF.

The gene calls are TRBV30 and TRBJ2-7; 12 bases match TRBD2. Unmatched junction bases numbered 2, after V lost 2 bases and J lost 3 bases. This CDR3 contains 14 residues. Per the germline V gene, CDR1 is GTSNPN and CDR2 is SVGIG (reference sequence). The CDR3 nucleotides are TGTGCCTGGAGTTCGACTAGCGGGAGCTACGAGCAGTACTTC. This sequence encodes CAWSSTSGSYEQYF.

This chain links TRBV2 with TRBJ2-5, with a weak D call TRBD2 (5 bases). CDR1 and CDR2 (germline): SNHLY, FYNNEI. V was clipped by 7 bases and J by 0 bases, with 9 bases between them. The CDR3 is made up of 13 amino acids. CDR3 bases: TGTGCCAGCACTCCGGGATACCAAGAGACCCAGTACTTC. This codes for CASTPGYQETQYF.

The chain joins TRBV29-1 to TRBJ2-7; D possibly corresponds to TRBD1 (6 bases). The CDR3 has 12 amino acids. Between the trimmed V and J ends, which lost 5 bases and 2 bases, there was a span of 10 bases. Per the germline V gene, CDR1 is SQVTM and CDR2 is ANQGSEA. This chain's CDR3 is CSVTQGTYEQYF. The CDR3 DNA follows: TGCAGCGTTACTCAGGGGACCTACGAGCAGTACTTC.

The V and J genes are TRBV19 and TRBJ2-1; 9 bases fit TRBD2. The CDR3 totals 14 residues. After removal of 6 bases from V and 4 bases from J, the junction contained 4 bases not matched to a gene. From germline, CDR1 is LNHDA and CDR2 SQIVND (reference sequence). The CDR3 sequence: CASRSSGAYNEQFF. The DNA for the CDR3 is TGTGCCAGTAGGTCTAGCGGGGCTTACAATGAGCAGTTCTTC.

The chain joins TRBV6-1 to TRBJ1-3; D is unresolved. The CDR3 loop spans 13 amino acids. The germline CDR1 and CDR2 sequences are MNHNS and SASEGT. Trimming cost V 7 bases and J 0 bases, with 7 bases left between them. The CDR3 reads CASTTASGNTIYF. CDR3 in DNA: TGTGCCAGCACAACAGCCTCTGGAAACACCATATATTTT.

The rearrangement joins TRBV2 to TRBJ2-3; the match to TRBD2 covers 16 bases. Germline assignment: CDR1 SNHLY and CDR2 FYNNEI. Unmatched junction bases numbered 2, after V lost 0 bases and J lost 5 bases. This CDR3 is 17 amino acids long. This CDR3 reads CASSEAGLAGGLDTQYF. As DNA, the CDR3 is TGTGCCAGCAGTGAAGCGGGACTAGCGGGAGGGTTAGATACGCAGTATTTT.

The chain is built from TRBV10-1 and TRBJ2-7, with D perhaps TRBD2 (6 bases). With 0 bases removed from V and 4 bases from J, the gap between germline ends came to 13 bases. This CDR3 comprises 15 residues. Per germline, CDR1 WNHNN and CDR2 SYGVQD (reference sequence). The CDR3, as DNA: TGCGCCAGCAGTGAGTCGGATGGGGGGATATACGAGCAGTACTTC. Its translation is CASSESDGGIYEQYF.

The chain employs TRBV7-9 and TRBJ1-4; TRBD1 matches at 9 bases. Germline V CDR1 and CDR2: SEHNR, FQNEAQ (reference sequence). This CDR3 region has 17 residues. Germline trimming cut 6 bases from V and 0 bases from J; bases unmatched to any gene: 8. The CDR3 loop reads CASSRDRVGATNEKLFF. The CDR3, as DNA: TGTGCCAGCAGTCGGGACAGGGTTGGGGCAACTAATGAAAAACTGTTTTTT.

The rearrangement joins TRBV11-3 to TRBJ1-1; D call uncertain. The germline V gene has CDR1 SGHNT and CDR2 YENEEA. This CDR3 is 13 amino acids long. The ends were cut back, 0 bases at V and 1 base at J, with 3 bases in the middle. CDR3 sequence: CASSLDKNTEAFF. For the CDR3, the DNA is TGTGCCAGCAGCTTAGACAAGAACACTGAAGCTTTCTTT.

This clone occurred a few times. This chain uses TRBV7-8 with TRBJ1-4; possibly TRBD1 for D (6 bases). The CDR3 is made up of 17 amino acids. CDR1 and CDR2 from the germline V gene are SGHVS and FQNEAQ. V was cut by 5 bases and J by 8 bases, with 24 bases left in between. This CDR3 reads CASSPAGDNSGIEKLFF. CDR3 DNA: TGTGCCAGCAGCCCAGCCGGGGACAACTCAGGGATAGAAAAACTGTTTTTT.

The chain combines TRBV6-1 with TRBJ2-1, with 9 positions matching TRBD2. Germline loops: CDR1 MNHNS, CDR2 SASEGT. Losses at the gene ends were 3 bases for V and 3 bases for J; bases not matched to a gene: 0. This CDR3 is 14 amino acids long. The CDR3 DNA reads TGTGCCAGCAGTGAGACTAGCGGCTACAATGAGCAGTTCTTC. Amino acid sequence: CASSETSGYNEQFF.

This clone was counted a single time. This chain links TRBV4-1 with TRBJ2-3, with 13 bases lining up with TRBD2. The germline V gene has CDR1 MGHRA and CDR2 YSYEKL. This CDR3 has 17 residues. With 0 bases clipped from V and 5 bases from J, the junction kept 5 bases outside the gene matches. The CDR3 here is CASSQDIGLAGEDTQYF. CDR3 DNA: TGCGCCAGCAGCCAAGATATCGGACTAGCGGGAGAAGATACGCAGTATTTT.

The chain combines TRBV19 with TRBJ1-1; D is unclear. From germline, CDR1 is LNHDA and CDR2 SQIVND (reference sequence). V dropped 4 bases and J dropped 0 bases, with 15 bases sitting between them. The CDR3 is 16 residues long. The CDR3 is CASSTPYRVVNTEAFF. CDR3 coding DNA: TGTGCCAGTAGTACTCCTTATAGGGTGGTGAACACTGAAGCTTTCTTT. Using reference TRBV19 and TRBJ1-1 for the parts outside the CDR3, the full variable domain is DGGITQSPKYLFRKEGQNVTLSCEQNLNHDAMYWYRQDPGQGLRLIYYSQIVNDFQKGDIAEGYSVSREKKESFPLTVTSAQKNPTAFYLCASSTPYRVVNTEAFFGQGTRLTVV.